These 15 T cell receptor beta chains were all obtained from the same sample, sequenced in a study of blood T cell repertoires in COVID-19. Assay used: immunoSEQ multiplex PCR; TCRdb lists only in-frame clones, some missing. The sample has about 240,000 clones; approximately 91% are singletons. Sequenced input: peripheral blood. The receptors stem from a woman aged 25 to 39 with acute or convalescent COVID-19.

This chain links TRBV7-2 with TRBJ2-1; D is uncertain. Germline CDR1 and CDR2: SGHTA and FQGNSA. This CDR3 has 17 amino acids. V was pared by 1 base and J by 5 bases, with 18 bases between. CDR3 amino acids: CASSLVGRRNTDNEQFF. CDR3 DNA sequence: TGTGCCAGCAGCTTAGTCGGTAGGCGGAACACGGACAATGAGCAGTTCTTC.

A single count supports this clone. The chain employs TRBV9 and TRBJ2-3; TRBD2 matches at 8 bases. The CDR3 loop spans 17 amino acids. Trimming at V came to 4 bases and at J to 4 bases, leaving 14 bases not matched to a gene. CDR1 is SGDLS, CDR2 YYNGEE, per germline. The CDR3 protein is CASSPHMSGRSADTQYF. As DNA, the CDR3 is TGTGCCAGCAGCCCCCACATGAGCGGGAGATCCGCAGATACGCAGTATTTT. Using reference TRBV9 and TRBJ2-3 for the parts outside the CDR3, the full variable domain is DSGVTQTPKHLITATGQRVTLRCSPRSGDLSVYWYQQSLDQGLQFLIQYYNGEERAKGNILERFSAQQFPDLHSELNLSSLELGDSALYFCASSPHMSGRSADTQYFGPGTRLTVL.

The chain has TRBV10-3 and TRBJ2-7; TRBD2 might be the D (5 bases). Per germline, CDR1 ENHRY and CDR2 SYGVKD. V was pared by 5 bases and J by 2 bases, with 13 bases between. The length of the CDR3 is 14 residues. The chain's CDR3 is CAISIATFPYEQYF. The CDR3, as DNA: TGTGCCATCAGTATAGCGACTTTTCCCTACGAGCAGTACTTC.

The chain employs TRBV19 and TRBJ2-3; 11 bases line up with TRBD2. This CDR3 region has 16 residues. The V gene end was trimmed by 5 bases and the J gene end by 2 bases; junction bases not matched to a gene: 6. The germline CDR1 and CDR2 sequences are LNHDA and SQIVND (reference sequence). The CDR3 DNA reads TGTGCCAGTAGTCAACTAGCGGGAGCCCACACAGATACGCAGTATTTT. Translating gives CASSQLAGAHTDTQYF.

The chain links TRBV30 to TRBJ2-7; no clear D gene. The CDR3 consists of 14 residues. Germline CDR1 and CDR2: GTSNPN and SVGIG (reference sequence). Trimming removed 1 base at V and 3 bases at J, with 13 bases between. The CDR3 nucleotides are TGTGCCTGGAGTGGCCTAGGCTCGATCTACGAGCAGTACTTC. Protein sequence: CAWSGLGSIYEQYF.

The CDR3 region has the DNA TGCGCCAGCAGCCAAAATCCTAGCGGAAGCTCCTACAATGAGCAGTTCTTC. It codes for CASSQNPSGSSYNEQFF. The chain carries TRBV4-3 and TRBJ2-1; 7 bases align to TRBD2. The CDR3 is 17 residues long. J lost 0 bases, V lost 2 bases, and 7 bases had no gene match. Per germline, CDR1 LGHNA and CDR2 YSLEER.

In this sample, this clone turned up once. The V and J genes are TRBV19 and TRBJ1-6; the match to TRBD1 covers 11 bases. CDR3 length: 19 amino acids. Germline CDR1 LNHDA, CDR2 SQIVND (reference sequence). V lost 3 bases, J lost 7 bases, and 14 bases stayed unmatched. The CDR3 DNA reads TGTGCCAGTAGTATCATAGGACAGGGGGCCGGCGGGTCGAATTCACCCCTCCACTTT. Its translation is CASSIIGQGAGGSNSPLHF.

This chain joins TRBV25-1 and TRBJ2-3; D possibly corresponds to TRBD1 (6 bases). The CDR3 sequence is 16 residues long. In germline, CDR1 is MGHDK, CDR2 SYGVNS. The ends were cut back, 3 bases at V and 2 bases at J, with 15 bases in the middle. CDR3 nucleotide sequence: TGTGCCAGCAGTGACGGGTACAGGGACCTCACAGATACGCAGTATTTT. Encoded protein: CASSDGYRDLTDTQYF. The entire variable domain, with the rest obtained from reference TRBV25-1 and TRBJ2-3, is as follows: EADIYQTPRYLVIGTGKKITLECSQTMGHDKMYWYQQDPGMELHLIHYSYGVNSTEKGDLSSESTVSRIRTEHFPLTLESARPSHTSQYLCASSDGYRDLTDTQYFGPGTRLTVL.

This chain's CDR3 is CASSLGAYAYEQYF. DNA of the CDR3: TGTGCCAGCAGCTTAGGAGCGTATGCCTACGAGCAGTACTTC. This chain links TRBV7-6 with TRBJ2-7, with D unresolved. CDR3 size: 14 residues. The V end lost 1 base, the J end lost 2 bases, and 9 bases lay between the germline ends. Germline V CDR1 and CDR2: SGHVS, FNYEAQ.

The rearrangement links TRBV5-8 to TRBJ1-1; D is possibly TRBD1 (5 bases). This CDR3 spans 16 amino acids. Germline assignment: CDR1 SGHTS and CDR2 YDEGEE. Deletions cut 0 bases from V and 5 bases from J, with 17 bases between. CDR3 amino acids: CASSLAVAGLVTEAFF. As DNA, the CDR3 is TGTGCCAGCAGCTTGGCGGTAGCGGGGCTAGTTACTGAAGCTTTCTTT.

The chain combines TRBV19 with TRBJ1-3, with 7 bases identical to TRBD1. The CDR3 spans 15 residues. Germline V gives CDR1 LNHDA, CDR2 SQIVND (reference sequence). The trim removed 3 bases at V and 2 bases at J, leaving 4 bases unmatched. The CDR3 DNA is TGTGCCAGTAGTATGATGAGGGGGCCTGGAAACACCATATATTTT. Protein sequence: CASSMMRGPGNTIYF.

The chain recombines TRBV14 with TRBJ2-3, with D unclear. The germline V and J ends were trimmed by 0 bases and 6 bases, with 13 bases remaining between them. The CDR3 spans 15 residues. Germline CDR1 reads SGHDN; CDR2 reads FVKESK. CDR3 residues: CASSQEVSGYDTQYF. DNA of the CDR3: TGTGCCAGCAGCCAAGAGGTATCGGGTTACGATACGCAGTATTTT.

The chain uses TRBV9 and TRBJ1-1, with no clear D. This CDR3 is built from 14 residues. The germline V gene has CDR1 SGDLS and CDR2 YYNGEE. The V and J ends lost 2 bases and 4 bases respectively, with 12 bases between them. This CDR3 is CASSVGGFGTEAFF. Here the CDR3 DNA reads TGTGCCAGCAGCGTCGGAGGCTTTGGCACTGAAGCTTTCTTT. Full variable domain (missing parts from reference TRBV9 and TRBJ1-1): DSGVTQTPKHLITATGQRVTLRCSPRSGDLSVYWYQQSLDQGLQFLIQYYNGEERAKGNILERFSAQQFPDLHSELNLSSLELGDSALYFCASSVGGFGTEAFFGQGTRLTVV.

V usage is TRBV3-1 (or the pseudogene TRBV3-2) and J usage is TRBJ1-1; a weak D match, TRBD1 (6 bases). This CDR3 has 13 amino acids. Germline lookup yields CDR1 LGHDT and CDR2 YNNKEL (reference sequence). Between the trimmed V and J ends, which lost 4 bases and 5 bases, there was a span of 11 bases. The CDR3 protein is CASSPWTETEAFF. The CDR3 DNA follows: TGTGCCAGCAGCCCCTGGACAGAGACTGAAGCTTTCTTT.

This clone was observed a handful of times. CDR3 loop: CASGLVQGGGVWNTEAFF. As DNA, the CDR3 is TGTGCTAGTGGTTTGGTACAGGGGGGAGGAGTGTGGAACACTGAAGCTTTCTTT. This chain links TRBV12-5 with TRBJ1-1; 8 bases fit TRBD1. The V gene end was trimmed by 0 bases and the J gene end by 1 base; junction bases not matched to a gene: 10. Germline CDR1 and CDR2: LGHNT and FRNRAP. This CDR3 region has 18 residues.